This TCR beta chain was profiled in a study of regulatory T cells in long-lasting Graves disease. Time point here: persistent/refractory GD, antithyroid drugs over 5 years with positive TRAb. PBMCs provided the RNA from which the TCR library was made. Researchers made TCR beta libraries by using iRepertoire HTBI primers and running Arm-PCR on CDR3 regions. Each CDR3 protein is one row after TCRdb ran MiXCR on the multiplex PCR reads. The profile shows 650,000 to 700,000 distinct CDR3 sequences, about 32% of them singletons. Germline V lookup: CDR1 LGHDT, CDR2 YNNKEL (reference sequence). V lost 3 bases to trimming and J lost 10 bases, with 10 bases between them. The CDR3 contains 12 residues.

Sequenced material: peripheral blood mononuclear cells (PBMCs), taken when the disease was refractory, from a patient treated with antithyroid drugs. This clonotype originated in a female donor with Graves disease. The chain is built from TRBV3-1 and TRBJ2-1; D gene ambiguous. The CDR3 reads CASSQSLLEQFF. The CDR3 bases are TGTGCCAGCAGCCAGTCACTCCTGGAGCAGTTCTTC.